This T cell receptor beta chain was captured in a study of shared clonotypes between healthy human individuals. Study at large: Each donor contributed plates that comprised three CD4 naive, three CD4 memory, two CD8 naive and one CD8 memory.

CDR3 length: 13 residues. In germline, CDR1 is SGDLS, CDR2 YYNGEE. V lost 7 bases and J lost 1, with 10 bases in between. TCRdb's copy holds only in-frame clones and misses some; the assay was immunoSEQ multiplex PCR. Of about 2.3 million clones in the sample, approximately 95% were seen once. To note about this clone: Other DNA sequences from this sample encode an identical CDR3 as well.

The source material was naive CD4+ T cells from PBMCs. The subset is: CD45RA+ positively selected. This rearrangement joins TRBV9 to TRBJ2-3; tentatively, D is TRBD2 (6 bases). This sequence originates from a man between 18 and 29 years old in good health. Some clones in this sample may be carry-over from other donors' samples. The CDR3 bases are TGTGCCAGCCGTCCTAGCGGCACAGATACGCAGTATTTT. Amino acids: CASRPSGTDTQYF.